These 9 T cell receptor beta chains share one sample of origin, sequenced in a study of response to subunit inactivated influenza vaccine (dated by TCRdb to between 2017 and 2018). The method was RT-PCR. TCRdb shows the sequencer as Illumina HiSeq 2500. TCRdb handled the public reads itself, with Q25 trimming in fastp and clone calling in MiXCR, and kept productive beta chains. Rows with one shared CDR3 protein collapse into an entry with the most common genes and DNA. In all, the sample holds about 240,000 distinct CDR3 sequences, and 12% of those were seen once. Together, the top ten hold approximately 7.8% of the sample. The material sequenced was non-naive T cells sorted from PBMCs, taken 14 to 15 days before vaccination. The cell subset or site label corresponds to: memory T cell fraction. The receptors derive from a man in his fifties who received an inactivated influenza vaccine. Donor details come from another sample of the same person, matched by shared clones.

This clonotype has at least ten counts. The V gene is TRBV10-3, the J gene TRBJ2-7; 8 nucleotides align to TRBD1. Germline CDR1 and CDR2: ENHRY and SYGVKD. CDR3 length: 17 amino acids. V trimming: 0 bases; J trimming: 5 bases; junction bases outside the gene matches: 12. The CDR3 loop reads CAISESTLRQGANEQYF. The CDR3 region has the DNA TGTGCCATCAGTGAGTCGACTCTTAGGCAGGGGGCAAACGAGCAGTACTTC.

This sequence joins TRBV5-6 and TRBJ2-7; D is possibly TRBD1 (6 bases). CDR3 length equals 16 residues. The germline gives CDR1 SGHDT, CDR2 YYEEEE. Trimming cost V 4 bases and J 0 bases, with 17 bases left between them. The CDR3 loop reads CASSRAWDTNSYEQYF. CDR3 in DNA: TGTGCCAGCAGCCGAGCCTGGGACACAAACTCCTACGAGCAGTACTTC.

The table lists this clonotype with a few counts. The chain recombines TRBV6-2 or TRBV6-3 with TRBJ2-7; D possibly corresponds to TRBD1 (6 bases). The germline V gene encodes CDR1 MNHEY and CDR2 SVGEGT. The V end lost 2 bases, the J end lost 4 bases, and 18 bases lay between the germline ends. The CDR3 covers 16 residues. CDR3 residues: CASSYGDIRKGYEQYF. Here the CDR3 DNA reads TGTGCCAGCAGTTACGGGGACATAAGGAAGGGATACGAGCAGTACTTC.

The CDR3 coding sequence is TGCAGTGCTCCCTCCGACAGGGGGCATATAAGGAACTATGGCTACACCTTC. It is translated as CSAPSDRGHIRNYGYTF. J is TRBJ1-2 and V is TRBV20-1, with 10 bases that match TRBD1. Germline lookup yields CDR1 DFQATT and CDR2 SNEGSKA (reference sequence). V was clipped by 5 bases and J by 2 bases; unmatched bases: 14. The CDR3 length is 17 residues.

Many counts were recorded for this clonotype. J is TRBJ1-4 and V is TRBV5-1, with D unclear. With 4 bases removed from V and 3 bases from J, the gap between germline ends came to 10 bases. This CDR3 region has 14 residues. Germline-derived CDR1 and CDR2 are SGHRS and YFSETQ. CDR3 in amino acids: CASSKTNPNEKLFF. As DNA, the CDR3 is TGCGCCAGCAGCAAAACAAATCCTAATGAAAAACTGTTTTTT.

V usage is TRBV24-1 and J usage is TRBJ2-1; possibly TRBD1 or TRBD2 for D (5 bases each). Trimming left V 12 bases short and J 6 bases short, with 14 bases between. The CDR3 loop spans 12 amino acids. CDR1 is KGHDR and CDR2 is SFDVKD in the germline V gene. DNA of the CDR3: TGTGCCTGGGACGGATTGCGCAATGAGCAGTTCTTC. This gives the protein CAWDGLRNEQFF.

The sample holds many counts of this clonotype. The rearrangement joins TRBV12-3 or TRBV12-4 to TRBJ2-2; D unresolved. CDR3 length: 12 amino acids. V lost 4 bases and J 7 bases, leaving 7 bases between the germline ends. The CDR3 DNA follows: TGTGCCAGCAGTTCTTATATCGGGGAGCTGTTTTTT. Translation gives CASSSYIGELFF.

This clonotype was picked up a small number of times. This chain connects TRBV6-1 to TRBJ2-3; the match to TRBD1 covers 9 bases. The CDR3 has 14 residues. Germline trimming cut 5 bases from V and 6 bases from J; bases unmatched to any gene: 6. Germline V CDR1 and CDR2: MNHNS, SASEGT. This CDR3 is CASSRAGTGDTQYF. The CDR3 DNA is TGTGCCAGCAGTCGGGCCGGGACAGGGGATACGCAGTATTTT.

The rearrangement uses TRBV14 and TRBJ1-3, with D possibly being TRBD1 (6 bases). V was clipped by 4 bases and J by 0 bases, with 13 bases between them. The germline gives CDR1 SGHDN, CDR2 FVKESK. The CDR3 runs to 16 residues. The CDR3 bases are TGTGCCAGCAGCCGGTATGACAGGCCCTCTGGAAACACCATATATTTT. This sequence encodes CASSRYDRPSGNTIYF. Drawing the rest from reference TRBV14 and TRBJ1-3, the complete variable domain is EAGVTQFPSHSVIEKGQTVTLRCDPISGHDNLYWYRRVMGKEIKFLLHFVKESKQDESGMPNNRFLAERTGGTYSTLKVQPAELEDSGVYFCASSRYDRPSGNTIYFGEGSWLTVV.